One and the same sample provided the 14 T cell receptor beta chains below, sequenced in a study of blood T cell repertoires in COVID-19. Sequenced by immunoSEQ multiplex PCR; TCRdb stores in-frame clones only, minus some. The profile shows under 250,000 clones, 92% of them singletons. Sequenced input: peripheral blood. Source of these receptors: a man in his 60s with COVID-19, enrolled during active disease.

J is TRBJ2-2 and V is TRBV28, with 10 bases matching TRBD1. CDR1 and CDR2 from the germline V gene are MDHEN and SYDVKM. V shed 7 bases and J 4 bases; nucleotides not matched to a gene: 9. This CDR3 has 16 amino acids. The CDR3 here is CASMTGGVKGTGELFF. The CDR3 nucleotides read TGTGCCAGCATGACAGGGGGCGTAAAGGGCACCGGGGAGCTGTTTTTT.

The chain uses TRBV19 and TRBJ1-3; D is uncertain. Trimming left V 7 bases short and J 0 bases short, with 10 bases between. The CDR3 runs to 14 residues. CDR1 LNHDA and CDR2 SQIVND come from the germline V gene (reference sequence). The CDR3 here is CASIRRSSGNTIYF. The CDR3 DNA reads TGTGCCAGTATAAGGCGGAGCTCTGGAAACACCATATATTTT.

This chain uses TRBV5-4 with TRBJ2-5, with D possibly being TRBD2 (6 bases). Germline-derived CDR1 and CDR2 are SGHNT and YYREEE (reference sequence). This CDR3 has 15 amino acids. V lost 2 bases, J lost 5 bases, and 16 bases lay in between. Here the CDR3 reads CASSFGDGSGETQYF. CDR3 in DNA: TGTGCCAGCAGCTTCGGGGACGGGAGCGGGGAGACCCAGTACTTC.

The chain is built from TRBV23-1 and TRBJ1-5; tentatively, D is TRBD1 (6 bases). TRBV23-1 is designated an ORF whose function remains uncertain. The CDR3 spans 19 residues. The V end was cut by 6 bases, the J end by 0 bases, with 24 bases between. CDR3 DNA: TGCGCCAGCAGCCAACAGCCGGGCAGGGGCTTCTCTAGCAATCAGCCCCAGCATTTT. This gives the protein CASSQQPGRGFSSNQPQHF.

The chain recombines TRBV27 with TRBJ1-1, with 8 bases identical to TRBD1. This CDR3 is 14 amino acids long. Unmatched junction bases numbered 7, after V lost 5 bases and J lost 5 bases. Per the germline V gene, CDR1 is MNHEY and CDR2 is SMNVEV (reference sequence). CDR3 protein: CASSQDRGYTEAFF. DNA of the CDR3: TGTGCCAGCAGTCAAGACAGGGGATATACTGAAGCTTTCTTT.

The chain recombines TRBV18 with TRBJ2-7, with 9 bases lining up with TRBD2. This CDR3 spans 14 amino acids. Germline V gives CDR1 KGHSH, CDR2 LQKENI. V shed 5 bases, J shed 0 bases, and the junction held 2 bases outside the gene matches. CDR3 sequence: CASSNSGSSYEQYF. The CDR3 DNA follows: TGTGCCAGCTCAAATAGCGGGAGCTCCTACGAGCAGTACTTC.

The CDR3 DNA reads TGTGCCAGTAGTTCGACAGGGGGCAGGAGCTATGGCTACACCTTC. Its protein product is CASSSTGGRSYGYTF. The chain couples TRBV19 to TRBJ1-2; TRBD1 aligns across 10 bases. The V and J ends lost 5 bases and 4 bases, in that order; junction bases with no gene match: 7. This CDR3 region has 15 residues. Germline-derived CDR1 and CDR2 are LNHDA and SQIVND (reference sequence).

J is TRBJ1-2 and V is TRBV10-3; D is unresolved. The CDR3 is 13 amino acids. Per germline, CDR1 ENHRY and CDR2 SYGVKD. V shed 5 bases and J shed 0 bases, with 7 bases lying between them. Here the CDR3 reads CAISPEANYGYTF. DNA for the CDR3: TGTGCCATCAGTCCAGAAGCTAACTATGGCTACACCTTC.

The chain joins TRBV7-8 to TRBJ1-6, with D possibly being TRBD1 (5 bases). The CDR3 sequence is 15 residues long. V lost 1 base and J lost 4, with 8 bases in between. Germline assignment: CDR1 SGHVS and CDR2 FQNEAQ. The CDR3 DNA reads TGTGCCAGCAGCTTAGAGGGGTTATATAATTCACCCCTCCACTTT. Translated, it gives CASSLEGLYNSPLHF.

The V call is TRBV4-1, the J call TRBJ1-5; TRBD1 agrees at 9 bases. Germline V gives CDR1 MGHRA, CDR2 YSYEKL. The V segment lost 1 base and the J segment 4 bases; nucleotides outside the gene matches: 14. This CDR3 region has 19 residues. Here the CDR3 DNA reads TGCGCCAGCAGCCAAGTTATAGGGGGGACAGGGACGGGTAATCAGCCCCAGCATTTT. Its protein is CASSQVIGGTGTGNQPQHF.

The V call is TRBV7-2, the J call TRBJ2-1; no clear D. The CDR3 length is 14 residues. Germline values: CDR1 SGHTA, CDR2 FQGNSA. The V and J ends lost 5 bases and 6 bases respectively, with 14 bases between them. CDR3 nucleotides: TGTGCCAGCAGCGCCTCAGCGACCATCAATGAGCAGTTCTTC. Translated, it gives CASSASATINEQFF.

There are a few counts of this clone. V gene TRBV6-5 combines with J gene TRBJ2-7; 7 bases match TRBD2. CDR1 and CDR2 from the germline V gene are MNHEY and SVGAGI. CDR3 size: 14 residues. The J segment lost 2 bases and the V segment lost 0 bases, leaving 1 base of the junction unmatched. This chain's CDR3 is CASSYSSGPYEQYF. The CDR3, as DNA: TGTGCCAGCAGTTACTCTAGCGGGCCCTACGAGCAGTACTTC.

The rearrangement links TRBV5-4 to TRBJ2-7; D uncertain. This CDR3 spans 14 amino acids. Germline-derived CDR1 and CDR2 are SGHNT and YYREEE (reference sequence). V lost 0 bases and J 5 bases, leaving 12 bases between the germline ends. The DNA of the CDR3 is TGTGCCAGCAGCTTGGCGCGGCAGAGCCACGAGCAGTACTTC. Its translation: CASSLARQSHEQYF.

The V gene is TRBV4-2, the J gene TRBJ2-7; D remains ambiguous. Deletions cut 1 base from V and 5 bases from J, with 6 bases between. Germline V lookup: CDR1 LGHNA, CDR2 YNFKEQ. The CDR3 spans 12 residues. CDR3 in DNA: TGTGCCAGCAGCCAAGTGGGCAACGAGCAGTACTTC. Translation gives CASSQVGNEQYF.